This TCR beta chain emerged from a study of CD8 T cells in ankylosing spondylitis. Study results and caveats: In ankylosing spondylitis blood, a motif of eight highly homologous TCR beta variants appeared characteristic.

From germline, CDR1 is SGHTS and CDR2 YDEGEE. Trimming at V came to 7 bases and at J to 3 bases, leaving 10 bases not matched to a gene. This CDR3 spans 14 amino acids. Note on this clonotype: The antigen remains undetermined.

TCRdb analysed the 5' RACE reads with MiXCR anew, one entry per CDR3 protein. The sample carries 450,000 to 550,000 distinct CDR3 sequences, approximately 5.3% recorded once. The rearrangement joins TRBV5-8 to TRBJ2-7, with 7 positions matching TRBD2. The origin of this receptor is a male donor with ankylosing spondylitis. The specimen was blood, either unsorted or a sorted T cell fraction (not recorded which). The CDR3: CASSRLADHYEQYF. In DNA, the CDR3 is TGTGCCAGCTCGAGGCTAGCGGACCACTACGAGCAGTACTTC.